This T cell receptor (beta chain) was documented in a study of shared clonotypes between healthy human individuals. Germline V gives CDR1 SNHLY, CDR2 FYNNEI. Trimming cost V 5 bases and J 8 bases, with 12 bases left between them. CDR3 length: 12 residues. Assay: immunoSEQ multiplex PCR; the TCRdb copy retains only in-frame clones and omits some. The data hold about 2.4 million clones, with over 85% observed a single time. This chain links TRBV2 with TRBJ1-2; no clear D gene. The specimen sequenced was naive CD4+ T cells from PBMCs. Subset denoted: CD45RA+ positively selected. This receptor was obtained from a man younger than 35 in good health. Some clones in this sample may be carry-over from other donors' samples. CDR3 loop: CASSLQGIGYTF. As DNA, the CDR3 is TGTGCCAGCAGTTTACAAGGGATCGGCTACACCTTC.